A single sample gave rise to the 16 T cell receptor beta chains below, sequenced in a study of cytomegalovirus exposure and HLA in healthy donors (dated by TCRdb to about 2017). Receptors were amplified or captured by the immunoSEQ multiplex PCR assay. For the multiplex PCR, a mixture combining 60 forward primers for TCR Vbeta segments and 13 reverse primers for TCR Jbeta segments was used. TCRdb mirrors the immuneACCESS table, restricted to in-frame sequences. Some clones are absent from its copies; in checked studies, under half trace to an unresolved V gene, and the reason for the others is unknown. The sample table shows about 150,000 clones, and around 77% are seen once. Of the sample, roughly 1.5% is held by the ten largest clones. The source material was PBMCs. Receptor source: a man between 40 and 49 years old in good health and CMV-seronegative.

The chain recombines TRBV28 with TRBJ1-5, with D possibly TRBD1 on 5 matching bases. V lost 6 bases and J 2 bases, leaving 20 bases between the germline ends. This CDR3 is 17 amino acids long. From germline, CDR1 is MDHEN and CDR2 SYDVKM. The CDR3 DNA follows: TGTGCCAGCAGCCCCGCGAGGCAGGGTATGGGCAATCAGCCCCAGCATTTT. Translating gives CASSPARQGMGNQPQHF.

This chain joins TRBV27 and TRBJ1-6; the match to TRBD1 covers 7 bases. This CDR3 spans 16 amino acids. V gave up 3 bases and J gave up 6 bases; unmatched junction bases: 8. Germline CDR1 reads MNHEY; CDR2 reads SMNVEV (reference sequence). The CDR3, as DNA: TGTGCCAGCAGTTTCGACAGGGCGAGCGGTAATTCACCCCTCCACTTT. This translates into CASSFDRASGNSPLHF.

V gene TRBV29-1 combines with J gene TRBJ2-3; the match to TRBD1 covers 9 bases. V was pared by 1 base and J by 0 bases, with 5 bases of the junction left unmatched. The germline CDR1 and CDR2 sequences are SQVTM and ANQGSEA. The CDR3 runs 16 residues. DNA of the CDR3: TGCAGCGTTGAAGGGGACAGGGACACTAGCACAGATACGCAGTATTTT. Translated: CSVEGDRDTSTDTQYF.

The chain links TRBV28 to TRBJ1-4; D unresolved. V lost 5 bases to trimming and J lost 4 bases, with 17 bases between them. The CDR3 runs 16 residues. Germline-derived CDR1 and CDR2 are MDHEN and SYDVKM. The CDR3 reads CASSPPWALYNEKLFF. The CDR3 DNA reads as TGTGCCAGCAGTCCCCCGTGGGCGCTTTATAATGAAAAACTGTTTTTT. The full variable domain, completed using reference TRBV28 and TRBJ1-4, is DVKVTQSSRYLVKRTGEKVFLECVQDMDHENMFWYRQDPGLGLRLIYFSYDVKMKEKGDIPEGYSVSREKKERFSLILESASTNQTSMYLCASSPPWALYNEKLFFGSGTQLSVL.

This chain links TRBV2 with TRBJ1-5, with D perhaps TRBD1 (6 bases). Trimming cost V 6 bases and J 2 bases, with 14 bases left between them. From germline, CDR1 is SNHLY and CDR2 FYNNEI. This CDR3 contains 15 residues. CDR3 amino acids: CASRPDSMGNQPQHF. DNA for the CDR3: TGTGCCAGCAGGCCGGACAGTATGGGCAATCAGCCCCAGCATTTT.

The sample holds a few counts of this clone. The chain recombines TRBV6-5 with TRBJ2-2; TRBD2 agrees at 9 bases. CDR3 length: 14 residues. CDR1 MNHEY and CDR2 SVGAGI come from the germline V gene. J lost 5 bases, V lost 6 bases, and 4 bases had no gene match. In nucleotides, the CDR3 is TGTGCCAGCAGCGGGCGGGAGGGGACCGGGGAGCTGTTTTTT. This sequence encodes CASSGREGTGELFF.

This chain links TRBV6-5 with TRBJ2-1; TRBD2 matches at 10 bases. The V gene's germline CDR1 is MNHEY and CDR2 SVGAGI. The V segment lost 4 bases and the J segment 9 bases; nucleotides outside the gene matches: 9. The CDR3 spans 15 residues. The CDR3 nucleotides read TGTGCCAGCAGTTGGTCCGGGACTAGCGTCGGTGAGCAGTTCTTC. It translates to CASSWSGTSVGEQFF.

The rearrangement links TRBV6-1 to TRBJ2-7; D perhaps matches TRBD1 (6 bases). Germline lookup yields CDR1 MNHNS and CDR2 SASEGT. Trimming cost V 6 bases and J 3 bases, with 15 bases left between them. The CDR3 runs to 14 residues. The CDR3, as DNA: TGTGCCAGCAGGCAGGACAGTGGAGACTACGAGCAGTACGTC. This gives the protein CASRQDSGDYEQYV.

The chain is built from TRBV18 and TRBJ2-2; D might be TRBD1 (6 bases). CDR3 length equals 16 residues. Trimming took off 0 bases at V and 1 base at J, with 9 bases between the two ends. Germline V gene data show CDR1 as KGHSH and CDR2 as LQKENI. CDR3 loop: CASSPPTGRNTGELFF. The CDR3 DNA reads as TGTGCCAGCTCACCACCAACAGGGAGGAACACCGGGGAGCTGTTTTTT.

The chain joins TRBV4-2 to TRBJ1-4, with 7 bases fitting TRBD1. The germline gives CDR1 LGHNA, CDR2 YNFKEQ. The CDR3 is 16 amino acids. Trimming at V came to 4 bases and at J to 2 bases, leaving 7 bases not matched to a gene. CDR3 bases: TGTGCCAGCAGCCGCGGACAGGAGCTTACTAATGAAAAACTGTTTTTT. Its protein product is CASSRGQELTNEKLFF.

The chain employs TRBV5-8 and TRBJ2-7, with 7 bases fitting TRBD2. This CDR3 is 13 amino acids long. V was pared by 1 base and J by 4 bases, with 2 bases of the junction left unmatched. In germline, CDR1 is SGHTS, CDR2 YDEGEE. CDR3 in amino acids: CASSLPSGYEQYF. The CDR3 coding sequence is TGTGCCAGCAGCTTGCCTAGCGGTTACGAGCAGTACTTC.

The chain is built from TRBV27 and TRBJ1-1; TRBD1 matches at 10 bases. J lost 1 base, V lost 4 bases, and 6 bases had no gene match. Germline V CDR1 and CDR2: MNHEY, SMNVEV (reference sequence). The CDR3 loop spans 16 amino acids. CDR3 loop: CASSSRTGGRNTEAFF. The CDR3 DNA reads TGTGCCAGCAGTTCCCGGACAGGGGGGAGGAACACTGAAGCTTTCTTT.

The chain uses TRBV7-3 and TRBJ2-6; D is ambiguous. Germline CDR1 is SGHTA and CDR2 is FQGTGA. Between the trimmed V and J ends, which lost 3 bases and 0 bases, there was a span of 3 bases. The CDR3 has 14 amino acids. The CDR3 protein is CASSFNSGANVLTF. Written as DNA, the CDR3 is TGTGCCAGCAGCTTCAACTCTGGGGCCAACGTCCTGACTTTC.

In its sample, this clone was seen a few times. This chain joins TRBV9 and TRBJ1-4; the match to TRBD1 covers 7 bases. Germline V CDR1 and CDR2: SGDLS, YYNGEE. The trim removed 1 base at V and 5 bases at J, leaving 5 bases unmatched. The CDR3 runs to 15 residues. CDR3 sequence reads: CASSVRTGGNEKLFF. Written as DNA, the CDR3 is TGTGCCAGCAGCGTAAGGACAGGAGGGAATGAAAAACTGTTTTTT.

This clone came up once. The CDR3 coding sequence is TGTGCCAGCAGTTTGGGGGCATATACCGAAGCTTTCTTT. Amino acid sequence: CASSLGAYTEAFF. The rearrangement uses TRBV28 and TRBJ1-1; weak D call: TRBD1 (6 bases). Trimming shortened V by 3 bases and J by 8 bases, and 13 bases separated the two germline ends. This CDR3 is built from 13 residues. Germline V CDR1 and CDR2: MDHEN, SYDVKM.

The V and J genes are TRBV2 and TRBJ1-3; no firm D call. The V end was cut by 3 bases, the J end by 0 bases, with 9 bases between. Germline V gene lookup returns CDR1 SNHLY and CDR2 FYNNEI. CDR3 length: 15 amino acids. The CDR3 region has the DNA TGTGCCAGCAGTGACGTACTTATCTCTGGAAACACCATATATTTT. As protein: CASSDVLISGNTIYF.